The next 22 T cell receptor beta chains were all read from a single sample in a study of monozygotic twins with inflammatory bowel disease. TCRdb re-called the 5' RACE reads; one entry per CDR3 protein, DNA not given. The sample table includes some 160,000 distinct CDR3 sequences. The sequenced sample consisted of blood. The receptor source for this set is a human donor with ulcerative colitis or Crohn's disease, or a healthy co-twin of an affected twin (not recorded which).

The V and J genes are TRBV12-3 or TRBV12-4 and TRBJ1-5. This CDR3 spans 13 amino acids. The CDR3 reads CASSLTLDQPQHF.

The CDR3 loop is CASSSKASPGGAVGGYTF. The V call is TRBV6-5, the J call TRBJ1-2; TCRdb outputs TRBD1, but without DNA this stays unchecked. The CDR3 is 18 residues long. Germline assignment: CDR1 MNHEY and CDR2 SVGAGI.

The rearrangement joins TRBV5-1 to TRBJ1-1; the D call from TCRdb, TRBD1, cannot be confirmed without DNA. The CDR3 is made up of 15 amino acids. In germline, CDR1 is SGHRS, CDR2 YFSETQ. This CDR3 reads CASSLAANRGTEAFF.

The chain couples TRBV5-1 to TRBJ1-6; TCRdb selects TRBD1, and the lack of DNA leaves this call unchecked. Looked up from germline, CDR1 is SGHRS and CDR2 is YFSETQ. The CDR3 runs 13 residues. CDR3 loop: CASSDRVNSPLHF.

The chain employs TRBV20-1 and TRBJ1-2; the D call of TRBD1 rests on TCRdb alone, since no DNA is present to check it. CDR1 DFQATT and CDR2 SNEGSKA come from the germline V gene (reference sequence). CDR3 length: 13 amino acids. CDR3 sequence reads: CSAREQGKGGYTF.

The chain carries TRBV7-2 and TRBJ2-3. Germline assignment: CDR1 SGHTA and CDR2 FQGNSA. CDR3 size: 13 residues. The chain's CDR3 is CASSLLGTDTQYF.

The chain joins TRBV5-1 to TRBJ2-5; the TCRdb call, TRBD1, lacks DNA for checking. The CDR3 extends over 17 amino acids. Looked up from germline, CDR1 is SGHRS and CDR2 is YFSETQ. CDR3 loop: CASSLTSTGAYQETQYF. Using reference TRBV5-1 and TRBJ2-5 for the parts outside the CDR3, the full variable domain is KAGVTQTPRYLIKTRGQQVTLSCSPISGHRSVSWYQQTPGQGLQFLFEYFSETQRNKGNFPGRFSGRQFSNSRSEMNVSTLELGDSALYLCASSLTSTGAYQETQYFGPGTRLLVL.

The V gene is TRBV20-1, the J gene TRBJ1-2; without DNA, the TCRdb call of TRBD1 cannot be checked. The length of the CDR3 is 15 residues. The germline CDR1 and CDR2 sequences are DFQATT and SNEGSKA (reference sequence). The CDR3 spells CSASTLSSGEDGYTF.

V gene TRBV11-2 combines with J gene TRBJ2-5; TCRdb returns TRBD1, unconfirmable since there is no DNA. The CDR3 spans 15 residues. Germline CDR1 is SGHAT and CDR2 is FQNNGV. The chain's CDR3 is CASSSRPWGQETQYF.

The rearrangement links TRBV12-3 or TRBV12-4 to TRBJ1-2; TCRdb selects TRBD1, and the lack of DNA leaves this call unchecked. The CDR3 loop spans 13 amino acids. The CDR3 reads CASAPGEGYGYTF.

This chain uses TRBV20-1 with TRBJ2-7; TCRdb names TRBD1, which stays unverified in the absence of DNA. CDR1 is DFQATT and CDR2 is SNEGSKA in the germline V gene (reference sequence). The CDR3 spans 14 residues. The CDR3 sequence: CSASKDTRGNEQYF.

The chain couples TRBV25-1 to TRBJ1-6. This CDR3 region has 14 residues. From germline, CDR1 is MGHDK and CDR2 SYGVNS. The CDR3 loop reads CASSQSSYNSPLHF.

The V gene is TRBV11-2, the J gene TRBJ2-3. The CDR3 spans 12 residues. In germline, CDR1 is SGHAT, CDR2 FQNNGV. CDR3 amino acids: CASSPAADTQYF.

The CDR3 loop reads CASSSIGTPWSNQPQHF. J is TRBJ1-5 and V is TRBV27; TCRdb selects TRBD1, and the lack of DNA leaves this call unchecked. Germline V lookup: CDR1 MNHEY, CDR2 SMNVEV (reference sequence). The CDR3 runs 17 residues.

The chain employs TRBV7-7 and TRBJ2-2; TCRdb indicates TRBD2, and absent DNA this call remains unverified. Germline V gives CDR1 SSHAT, CDR2 FNYEAQ (reference sequence). The CDR3 loop spans 16 amino acids. CDR3 amino acids: CASSLEGTSNTGELFF.

This chain uses TRBV6-6 with TRBJ2-7. The CDR3 runs to 13 residues. The germline CDR1 and CDR2 sequences are MNHNY and SVGAGI (reference sequence). CDR3 in amino acids: CASSYRQDYEQYF.

This chain links TRBV10-3 with TRBJ2-1; TCRdb proposes TRBD2, but this gene call is untestable without DNA. CDR1 and CDR2 from the germline V gene are ENHRY and SYGVKD. CDR3 length equals 16 residues. The CDR3 here is CAIKGPGLAGVDEQFF.

CDR3 amino acids: CASTERGRNEKLFF. V is TRBV2 and J is TRBJ1-4; the D call of TRBD1 rests on TCRdb alone, since no DNA is present to check it. The CDR3 is made up of 14 amino acids. Germline V gene data show CDR1 as SNHLY and CDR2 as FYNNEI.

The chain carries TRBV6-1 and TRBJ2-7; TCRdb lists TRBD1, though no DNA is available to test this call. This CDR3 region has 15 residues. Germline CDR1 MNHNS, CDR2 SASEGT. The CDR3: CASSSSGTGAYEQYF.

The chain uses TRBV7-2 and TRBJ2-7; TCRdb calls TRBD1, which cannot be checked without DNA. The CDR3 covers 15 residues. Germline-derived CDR1 and CDR2 are SGHTA and FQGNSA. The CDR3 reads CASSRGGTVDLEQYF.

The rearrangement joins TRBV6-5 to TRBJ2-1; there is no DNA to check the TCRdb D call of TRBD2. CDR3 length: 15 amino acids. In germline, CDR1 is MNHEY, CDR2 SVGAGI. CDR3: CASSSLAGGPGEQFF.

J is TRBJ1-4 and V is TRBV7-8; as DNA is missing, the TRBD1 call by TCRdb cannot be tested. CDR1 and CDR2 from the germline V gene are SGHVS and FQNEAQ. This CDR3 contains 15 residues. The CDR3 is CASSSRTGNNEKLFF.